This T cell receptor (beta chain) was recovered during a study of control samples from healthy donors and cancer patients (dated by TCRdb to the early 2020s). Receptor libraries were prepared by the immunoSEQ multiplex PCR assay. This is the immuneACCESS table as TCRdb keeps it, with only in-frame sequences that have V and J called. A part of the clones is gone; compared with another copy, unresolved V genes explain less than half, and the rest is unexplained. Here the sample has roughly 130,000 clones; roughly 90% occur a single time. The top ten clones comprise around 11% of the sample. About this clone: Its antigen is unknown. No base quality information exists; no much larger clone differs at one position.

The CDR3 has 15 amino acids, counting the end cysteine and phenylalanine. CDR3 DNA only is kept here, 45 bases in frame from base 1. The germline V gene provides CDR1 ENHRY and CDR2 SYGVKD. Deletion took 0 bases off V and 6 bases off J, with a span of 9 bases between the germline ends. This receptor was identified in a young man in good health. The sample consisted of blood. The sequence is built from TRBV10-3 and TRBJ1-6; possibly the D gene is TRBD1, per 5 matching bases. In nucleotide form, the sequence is TGTGCCATCAGTGAGTCGCCAGGGCGTAATTCACCCCTCCACTTT. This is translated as CAISESPGRNSPLHF.